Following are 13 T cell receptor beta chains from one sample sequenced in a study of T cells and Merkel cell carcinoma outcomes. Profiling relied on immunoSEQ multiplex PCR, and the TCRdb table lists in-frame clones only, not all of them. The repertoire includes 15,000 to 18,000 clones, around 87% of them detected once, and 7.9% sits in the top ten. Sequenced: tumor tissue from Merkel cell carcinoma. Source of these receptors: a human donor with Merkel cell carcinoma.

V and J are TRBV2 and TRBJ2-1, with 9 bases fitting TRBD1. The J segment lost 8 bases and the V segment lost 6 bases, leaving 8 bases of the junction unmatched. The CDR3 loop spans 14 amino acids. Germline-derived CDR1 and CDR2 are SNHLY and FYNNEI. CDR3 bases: TGTGCCAGCAGCCCCTCGGGACAGGGAGATGAGCAGTTCTTC. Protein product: CASSPSGQGDEQFF.

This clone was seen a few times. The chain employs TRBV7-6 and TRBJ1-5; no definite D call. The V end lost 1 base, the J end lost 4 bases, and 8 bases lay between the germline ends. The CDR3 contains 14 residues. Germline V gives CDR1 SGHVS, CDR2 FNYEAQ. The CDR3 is CASSLGSGNQPQHF. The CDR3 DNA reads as TGTGCCAGCAGCTTAGGATCTGGAAATCAGCCCCAGCATTTT.

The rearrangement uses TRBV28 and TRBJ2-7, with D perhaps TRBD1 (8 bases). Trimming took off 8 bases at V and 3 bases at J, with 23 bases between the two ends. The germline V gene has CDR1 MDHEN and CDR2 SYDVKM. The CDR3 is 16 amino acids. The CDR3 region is CASGGDRQGNIYEQYF. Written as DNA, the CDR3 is TGTGCCAGCGGGGGGGACCGACAGGGGAATATCTACGAGCAGTACTTC. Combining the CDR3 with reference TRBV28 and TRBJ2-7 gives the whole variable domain DVKVTQSSRYLVKRTGEKVFLECVQDMDHENMFWYRQDPGLGLRLIYFSYDVKMKEKGDIPEGYSVSREKKERFSLILESASTNQTSMYLCASGGDRQGNIYEQYFGPGTRLTVT.

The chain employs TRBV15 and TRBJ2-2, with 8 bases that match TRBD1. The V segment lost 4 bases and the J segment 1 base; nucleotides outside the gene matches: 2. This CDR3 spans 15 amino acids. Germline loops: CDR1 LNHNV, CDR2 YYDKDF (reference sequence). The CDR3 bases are TGTGCCACCAGCAAAGGACAGGGGAACACCGGGGAGCTGTTTTTT. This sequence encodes CATSKGQGNTGELFF.

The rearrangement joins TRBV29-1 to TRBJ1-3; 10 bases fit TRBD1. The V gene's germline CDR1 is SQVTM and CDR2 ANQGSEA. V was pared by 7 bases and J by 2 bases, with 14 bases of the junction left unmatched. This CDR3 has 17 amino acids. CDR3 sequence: CSGTPRDRGGTGNTIYF. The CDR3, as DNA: TGCAGCGGAACTCCCCGGGACAGGGGTGGGACTGGAAACACCATATATTTT.

This CDR3 reads CASSSGTEETQYF. The DNA of the CDR3 is TGTGCCAGCAGCTCCGGGACAGAAGAGACCCAGTACTTC. This chain uses TRBV7-8 with TRBJ2-5; 7 nucleotides match TRBD1. The V gene's germline CDR1 is SGHVS and CDR2 FQNEAQ. With V trimmed by 4 bases and J by 3 bases, 2 bases remained unmatched. This CDR3 has 13 amino acids.

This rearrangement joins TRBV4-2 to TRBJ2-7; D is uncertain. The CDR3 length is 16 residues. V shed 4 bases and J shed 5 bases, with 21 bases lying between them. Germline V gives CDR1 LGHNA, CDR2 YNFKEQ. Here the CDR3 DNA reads TGTGCCAGCAGCCCAAGCTCCGCAGATGTTTGGGACGAGCAGTACTTC. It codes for CASSPSSADVWDEQYF.

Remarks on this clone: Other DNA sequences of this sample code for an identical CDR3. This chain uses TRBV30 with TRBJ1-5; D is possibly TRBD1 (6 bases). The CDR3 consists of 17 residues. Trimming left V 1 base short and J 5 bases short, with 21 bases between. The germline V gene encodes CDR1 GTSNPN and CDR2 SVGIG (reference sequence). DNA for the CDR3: TGTGCCTGGAGTGCCAGGCGGACAGCCGTTCTGGATCAGCCCCAGCATTTT. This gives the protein CAWSARRTAVLDQPQHF.

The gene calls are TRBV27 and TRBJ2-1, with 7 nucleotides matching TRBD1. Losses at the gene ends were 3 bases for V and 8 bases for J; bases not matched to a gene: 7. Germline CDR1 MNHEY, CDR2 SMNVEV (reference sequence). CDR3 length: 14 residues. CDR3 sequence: CASSFSTGVDEQFF. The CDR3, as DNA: TGTGCCAGCAGTTTTTCCACAGGGGTCGATGAGCAGTTCTTC.

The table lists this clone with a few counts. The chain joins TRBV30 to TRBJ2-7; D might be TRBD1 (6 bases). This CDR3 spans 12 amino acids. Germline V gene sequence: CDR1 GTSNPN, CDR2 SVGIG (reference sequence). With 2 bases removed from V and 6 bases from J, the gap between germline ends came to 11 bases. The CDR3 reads CAWSQTGSEQYF. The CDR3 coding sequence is TGTGCCTGGAGTCAAACAGGGTCCGAGCAGTACTTC.

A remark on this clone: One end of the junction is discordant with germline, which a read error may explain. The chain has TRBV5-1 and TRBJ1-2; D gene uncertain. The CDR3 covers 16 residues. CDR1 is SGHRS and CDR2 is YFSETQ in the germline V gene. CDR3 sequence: CASSLGESTSRYGYTF. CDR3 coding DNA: TGTGCCAGCAGCTTGGGCGAGTCGACCTCGCGATATGGCTACACCTTC. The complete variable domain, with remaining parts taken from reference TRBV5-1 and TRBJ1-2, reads KAGVTQTPRYLIKTRGQQVTLSCSPISGHRSVSWYQQTPGQGLQFLFEYFSETQRNKGNFPGRFSGRQFSNSRSEMNVSTLELGDSALYLCASSLGESTSRYGYTFGSGTRLTVV.

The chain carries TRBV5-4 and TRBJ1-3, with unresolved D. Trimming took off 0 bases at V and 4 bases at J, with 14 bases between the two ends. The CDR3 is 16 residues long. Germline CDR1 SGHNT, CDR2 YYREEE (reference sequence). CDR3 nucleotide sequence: TGTGCCAGCAGCTTGGGAGGGTGGATAAACGGAAACACCATATATTTT. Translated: CASSLGGWINGNTIYF.

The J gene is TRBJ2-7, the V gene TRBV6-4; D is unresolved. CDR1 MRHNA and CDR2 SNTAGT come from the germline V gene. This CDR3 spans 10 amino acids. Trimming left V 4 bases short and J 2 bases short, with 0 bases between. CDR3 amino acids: CASSAYEQYF. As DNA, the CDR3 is TGTGCCAGCAGTGCCTACGAGCAGTACTTC.